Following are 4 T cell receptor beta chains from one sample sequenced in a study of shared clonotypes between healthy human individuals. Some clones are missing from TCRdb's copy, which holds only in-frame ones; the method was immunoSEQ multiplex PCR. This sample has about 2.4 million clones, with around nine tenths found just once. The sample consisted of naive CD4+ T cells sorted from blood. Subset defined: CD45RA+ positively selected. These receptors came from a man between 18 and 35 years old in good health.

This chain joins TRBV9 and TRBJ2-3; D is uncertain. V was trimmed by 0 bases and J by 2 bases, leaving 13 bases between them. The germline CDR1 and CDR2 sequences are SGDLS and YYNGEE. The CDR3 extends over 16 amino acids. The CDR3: CASSVGLGPATDTQYF. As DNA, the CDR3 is TGTGCCAGCAGCGTAGGGCTAGGTCCCGCCACAGATACGCAGTATTTT.

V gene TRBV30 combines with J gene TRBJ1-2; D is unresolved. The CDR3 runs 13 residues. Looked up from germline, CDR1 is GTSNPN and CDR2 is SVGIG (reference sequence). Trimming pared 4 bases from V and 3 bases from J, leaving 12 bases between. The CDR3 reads CAWKLIEHYGYTF. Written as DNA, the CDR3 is TGTGCCTGGAAACTCATAGAGCACTATGGCTACACCTTC.

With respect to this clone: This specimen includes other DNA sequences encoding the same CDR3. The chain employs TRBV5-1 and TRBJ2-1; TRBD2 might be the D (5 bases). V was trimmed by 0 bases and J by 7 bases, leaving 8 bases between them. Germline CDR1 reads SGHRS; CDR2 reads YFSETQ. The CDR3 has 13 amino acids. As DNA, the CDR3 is TGCGCCAGCAGCTTGGAAGGCGGGAATGAGCAGTTCTTC. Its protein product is CASSLEGGNEQFF.

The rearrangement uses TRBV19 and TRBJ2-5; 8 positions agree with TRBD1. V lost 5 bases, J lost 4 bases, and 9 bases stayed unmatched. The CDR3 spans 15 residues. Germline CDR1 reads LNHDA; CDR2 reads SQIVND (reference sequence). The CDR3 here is CASSSGQGRTETQYF. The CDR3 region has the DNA TGTGCCAGTAGTTCCGGACAGGGAAGGACAGAGACCCAGTACTTC.